The sequence of this T cell receptor (beta chain) was determined in a study of T cells after yellow fever vaccination. General observations from the study: Clonotypes appearing in both CD4 and CD8 compartments existed, and their share was small.

This CDR3 has 14 amino acids. Per germline, CDR1 SEHNR and CDR2 FQNEAQ (reference sequence). V lost 1 base and J 1 base, leaving 7 bases between the germline ends. MiXCR, applied by TCRdb to the 5' RACE reads, yields one record per CDR3 protein. The sample yields hundreds of thousands of distinct CDR3 sequences, roughly a sixth seen once. As concerns this clonotype: Its antigen is unknown.

The sequence was obtained from a man aged 18 to 30 who received the YFV17D yellow fever vaccine. The gene calls are TRBV7-9 and TRBJ1-1, with no clear D. The sequences come from PBMCs, collected around 5 days after the first yellow fever vaccination. CDR3 sequence: CASSLGMANTEAFF. As DNA, the CDR3 is TGTGCCAGCAGCTTAGGTATGGCGAACACTGAAGCTTTCTTT. The variable domain in full, with the rest retrieved from reference TRBV7-9 and TRBJ1-1, is DTGVSQNPRHKITKRGQNVTFRCDPISEHNRLYWYRQTLGQGPEFLTYFQNEAQLEKSRLLSDRFSAERPKGSFSTLEIQRTEQGDSAMYLCASSLGMANTEAFFGQGTRLTVV.